The T cell receptor (beta chain) described here comes from a study of cytomegalovirus exposure and HLA in healthy donors. Study overall: The same platform as the roughly 670 first-cohort repertoires was used for the 100 to 150 validation repertoires, a later analysis reported.

Note on this clone: Its matching antigen is unknown.

TCRdb's table, derived via immunoSEQ multiplex PCR, lists solely in-frame clones and lacks some. The repertoire holds around 100,000 clones, with about 85% as singletons. This CDR3 has 14 amino acids. V dropped 3 bases and J dropped 0; count of bases not matched to a gene: 1. CDR1 and CDR2 from the germline V gene are LNHNV and YYDKDF (reference sequence). Whole-study results and caveats: Researchers reported that a few CMV-associated chains were confirmed in vitro as CMV antigen-specific. There were 150 to 200 TCR beta chains listed as cytomegalovirus-associated.

This chain links TRBV15 with TRBJ2-7, with 8 bases matching TRBD1. The clonotype comes from a man between 18 and 29 years old in good health and CMV-seropositive. Sequencing was carried out using PBMCs. Here the CDR3 DNA reads TGTGCCACCAGCAGGCAGGGGGCCTCCTACGAGCAGTACTTC. Protein product: CATSRQGASYEQYF.